This entry lists 12 T cell receptor beta chains sequenced from one sample in a study of T cell clonality in common variable immunodeficiency. The repertoire was sequenced with immunoSEQ multiplex PCR; TCRdb's copy has only in-frame clones and lacks some. The data show over 45,000 clones, none appearing only once, with about 1.8% held by the ten largest. Sequenced sample: peripheral blood mononuclear cells. The receptors were sampled from a person aged 18-69 years in good health.

Turning to this clone: The sequence runs out 3 residues before the end of the CDR3; the remainder is reconstructed from the germline J gene. This chain connects TRBV11-1 to TRBJ1-2; a possible D gene is TRBD1 (5 bases). The CDR3 is made up of 15 amino acids. Germline values: CDR1 SGHAT, CDR2 FQDESV (reference sequence). Incomplete CDR3 DNA: TGTGCCAGCAGCGGCAGGGAGAGGTTGGGTGAGACC. Translation gives CASSGRERLGET. From start to end, the CDR3 is CASSGRERLGETYTF. Together with reference TRBV11-1 and TRBJ1-2, the CDR3 gives the full variable domain: EAEVAQSPRYKITEKSQAVAFWCDPISGHATLYWYRQILGQGPELLVQFQDESVVDDSQLPKDRFSAERLKGVDSTLKIQPAELGDSAMYLCASSGRERLGETYTFGSGTRLTVV.

The CDR3 here is CAGTFGLTSTDTQYF. CDR3 DNA (partial): TGTGCCGGCACCTTCGGACTTACTAGCACAGATACG. The chain couples TRBV13 to TRBJ2-3; D may be TRBD2 (5 bases). The read falls 3 residues short of the CDR3 end, and the missing part is taken from the germline J gene. The V gene's germline CDR1 is PRHDT and CDR2 FYEKMQ (reference sequence). The CDR3 has 15 residues. V lost 11 bases, J lost 0 bases, and 18 bases lay in between.

The sample holds many counts of this clone. The missing CDR3 end, 3 residues past where the read stops, is filled in from the germline J gene. This chain joins TRBV7-6 and TRBJ2-7; 9 nucleotides align to TRBD2. V dropped 1 base and J dropped 1; count of bases not matched to a gene: 11. CDR3 length equals 18 residues. From germline, CDR1 is SGHVS and CDR2 FNYEAQ. CDR3 loop: CASSLGRLAGASSYEQYF. Partial CDR3 DNA: TGTGCCAGCAGCTTAGGGCGATTAGCGGGGGCCTCTTCCTACGAG.

This clone was found many times. The read terminates 3 residues before the CDR3 end, so the remaining end is supplied by the germline J gene. The chain is built from TRBV19 and TRBJ2-5; a possible D gene is TRBD2 (5 bases). The V gene's germline CDR1 is LNHDA and CDR2 SQIVND (reference sequence). The CDR3 contains 17 residues. V lost 1 base, J lost 5 bases, and 20 bases lay in between. The DNA read from the CDR3 is TGTGCCAGTAGTATAGCCCCCAACCTCCTTTCGGGGGAGACC. Encoded protein: CASSIAPNLLSGET. The full CDR3 reads CASSIAPNLLSGETQYF. The whole variable domain, filled in from reference TRBV19 and TRBJ2-5, reads DGGITQSPKYLFRKEGQNVTLSCEQNLNHDAMYWYRQDPGQGLRLIYYSQIVNDFQKGDIAEGYSVSREKKESFPLTVTSAQKNPTAFYLCASSIAPNLLSGETQYFGPGTRLLVL.

This clone was picked up many times. The sequenced fragment ends 3 residues before the CDR3 boundary, so the rest is inferred from the germline J gene. The chain has TRBV28 and TRBJ2-4; 9 bases are shared with TRBD2. From germline, CDR1 is MDHEN and CDR2 SYDVKM. The CDR3 contains 17 residues. The ends lost 4 bases at V and 2 bases at J; junction bases unmatched: 9. The CDR3 reads CASSSPHAGGTKNIQYF. The sequenced part of the CDR3 DNA is TGTGCCAGCAGTTCCCCCCACGCGGGGGGGACCAAAAACATT.

This clone was counted at least ten times. The CDR3 extends 3 residues past the end of the read, so its final part is completed from the germline J gene. V usage is TRBV5-4 and J usage is TRBJ2-7, with a possible D match to TRBD1 (7 bases). CDR3 length equals 13 residues. V lost 9 bases and J lost 6, with 19 bases in between. The germline CDR1 and CDR2 sequences are SGHNT and YYREEE (reference sequence). The CDR3 DNA, read in part, is TGTGCCACCAGGGGGGCCTCGTGGGGCGAG. It translates to CATRGASWGE. In full, the CDR3 is CATRGASWGEQYF.

This clone came up many times. The CDR3 end lies 3 residues beyond the end of the read and is filled in from the germline J gene. The J gene is TRBJ2-1, the V gene TRBV5-1, with TRBD1 identical over 7 bases. CDR1 and CDR2 (germline): SGHRS, YFSETQ. V was pared by 5 bases and J by 5 bases, with 10 bases of the junction left unmatched. This CDR3 region has 15 residues. Partial CDR3 DNA: TGCGCCAGCAGGCCCTCCGGGACAGTGGACAATGAG. This encodes CASRPSGTVDNE. The entire CDR3 reads CASRPSGTVDNEQFF.

This clone was recorded many times. The CDR3 is cut off 3 residues early in the read; its end comes from the germline J gene. This rearrangement joins TRBV7-8 to TRBJ2-3, with D possibly being TRBD2 (6 bases). V lost 1 base to trimming and J lost 1 base, with 15 bases between them. This CDR3 has 17 residues. The V gene's germline CDR1 is SGHVS and CDR2 FQNEAQ. CDR3 sequence reads: CASSLEAGPLGTDTQYF. The DNA read from the CDR3 is TGTGCCAGCAGCTTAGAGGCGGGGCCCCTCGGCACAGATACG.

This clone was observed at least ten times. The read comes to an end 3 residues before the CDR3 does, leaving the germline J gene to fill in the end. The genes are TRBV19 and TRBJ2-3; TRBD1 matches at 11 bases. Germline V gene data show CDR1 as LNHDA and CDR2 as SQIVND (reference sequence). The V segment lost 5 bases and the J segment 4 bases; nucleotides outside the gene matches: 11. The CDR3 totals 17 residues. This CDR3 is CASSPRLDRGRPDTQYF. CDR3 bases read: TGTGCCAGTAGTCCGCGTCTGGACAGGGGGCGGCCAGATACG.

This clone came up a few times. A read error may account for a junction end that differs from germline. This chain's CDR3 is CSARDLNRLDQGTQYF. The part of the CDR3 DNA that was read is TGCAGTGCTAGAGATCTAAATAGGCTAGATCAAGGGACC. The V gene is TRBV20-1, the J gene TRBJ2-5; no firm D call. The CDR3 goes on 3 residues after the read ends, and that part is filled in from the germline J gene. The CDR3 spans 16 residues. Germline V lookup: CDR1 DFQATT, CDR2 SNEGSKA (reference sequence).

In this sample, this clone turned up many times. The CDR3 end lies 3 residues beyond the end of the read and is filled in from the germline J gene. V gene TRBV24-1 combines with J gene TRBJ2-3; TRBD1 aligns across 8 bases. The germline gives CDR1 KGHDR, CDR2 SFDVKD. The CDR3 contains 12 residues. Incomplete CDR3 DNA: TGTGCCACCAGTGCCTCAGGGGGCACG. Translating it yields CATSASGGT. The full CDR3 is CATSASGGTQYF.

This clone was counted many times. CDR3 DNA (partial): TGCAGTGCGATGGACACGAGGGAGACC. As protein: CSAMDTRET. The complete CDR3 protein is CSAMDTRETQYF. The chain combines TRBV20-1 with TRBJ2-5, with D possibly matching TRBD1 (5 bases). The CDR3 extends 3 residues past the end of the read, so its final part is completed from the germline J gene. The germline CDR1 and CDR2 sequences are DFQATT and SNEGSKA (reference sequence). CDR3 length: 12 amino acids. The V gene lost 6 bases and the J gene lost 5 bases, with 13 bases spanning the gap.